The clone carrying this T cell receptor (beta chain) was counted many times. This specimen comes from a study of early T cells in non-severe SARS-CoV-2 infection. The length of the CDR3 is 19 residues. The germline gives CDR1 SGHAT, CDR2 FQNNGV. V was trimmed by 1 base and J by 8 bases, leaving 27 bases between them. TCRdb ran MiXCR on the 5' RACE reads and lists one entry per CDR3 protein. The repertoire consists of around 80,000 distinct CDR3 sequences, with 10% to 12% occurring once and the leading ten covering approximately 12%. The chain couples TRBV11-2 to TRBJ2-1; tentative D call: TRBD2 (6 bases). The receptor was isolated from an adult who was a healthcare worker with PCR-confirmed SARS-CoV-2 infection or an uninfected control (not recorded which). This material consisted of whole blood, taken at baseline. The CDR3 is CASSLAPPGVRRGGDEQFF. The CDR3 nucleotides are TGTGCCAGCAGCTTAGCCCCCCCTGGCGTCCGGCGGGGTGGGGATGAGCAGTTCTTC.